Shown below are 12 T cell receptor beta chains from a single sample sequenced in a study of blood T cell repertoires in COVID-19. This table comes from immunoSEQ multiplex PCR, and its TCRdb copy is limited to in-frame clones, with some not included. This sample has about 240,000 clones; 75% to 90% occur once, and the top ten carry approximately 13%. The specimen sequenced was peripheral blood. The receptors were gathered from a woman aged 60 to 75 with active or convalescent COVID-19.

J is TRBJ2-5 and V is TRBV11-1; 12 nucleotides line up with TRBD2. Germline lookup yields CDR1 SGHAT and CDR2 FQDESV (reference sequence). The CDR3 sequence is 14 residues long. The V segment lost 6 bases and the J segment 5 bases; nucleotides outside the gene matches: 4. The CDR3 bases are TGTGCCAGCAGGTTCGGGACTAGCGGGGAGACCCAGTACTTC. It specifies CASRFGTSGETQYF.

This chain links TRBV19 with TRBJ1-5; TRBD1 aligns across 10 bases. V lost 3 bases, J lost 3 bases, and 5 bases stayed unmatched. Germline CDR1 LNHDA, CDR2 SQIVND (reference sequence). The CDR3 sequence is 16 residues long. CDR3 nucleotides: TGTGCCAGTAGTATCGGGGACAGGGGCAACAATCAGCCCCAGCATTTT. This gives the protein CASSIGDRGNNQPQHF.

CDR3 bases: TGTGCCAGCAGCCAAGAACCCCTCCGGTGGGGACAGGTATCCTATGGCTACACCTTC. Protein product: CASSQEPLRWGQVSYGYTF. This chain joins TRBV4-2 and TRBJ1-2; 8 nucleotides match TRBD1. This CDR3 comprises 19 residues. CDR1 and CDR2 from the germline V gene are LGHNA and YNFKEQ. The junction had 16 bases not matched to a gene; V was cut back by 0 bases and J by 4 bases.

The chain links TRBV6-5 to TRBJ2-3; the D gene is possibly TRBD1 (5 bases). Between the trimmed V and J ends, which lost 8 bases and 1 base, there was a span of 13 bases. Germline V CDR1 and CDR2: MNHEY, SVGAGI. There are 14 residues in the CDR3. CDR3 nucleotide sequence: TGTGCCAGCTCGACCTGGGGCGGCACAGATACGCAGTATTTT. It yields the protein CASSTWGGTDTQYF.

V usage is TRBV18 and J usage is TRBJ1-1; the D gene is possibly TRBD1 (5 bases). There are 15 residues in the CDR3. From germline, CDR1 is KGHSH and CDR2 LQKENI. V was pared by 5 bases and J by 2 bases, with 15 bases between. As DNA, the CDR3 is TGTGCCAGCTCAGATGACAGATTACAAAACACTGAAGCTTTCTTT. Protein: CASSDDRLQNTEAFF. Supplemented by reference TRBV18 and TRBJ1-1, the full variable domain reads NAGVMQNPRHLVRRRGQEARLRCSPMKGHSHVYWYRQLPEEGLKFMVYLQKENIIDESGMPKERFSAEFPKEGPSILRIQQVVRGDSAAYFCASSDDRLQNTEAFFGQGTRLTVV.

V is TRBV6-6 and J is TRBJ1-4; D unclear. The V end lost 4 bases, the J end lost 6 bases, and 15 bases lay between the germline ends. This CDR3 comprises 15 residues. Germline CDR1 is MNHNY and CDR2 is SVGAGI (reference sequence). In nucleotides, the CDR3 is TGTGCCAGCAGTTCCGGCCCCAATGGAGATGAAAAACTGTTTTTT. This encodes CASSSGPNGDEKLFF.

The chain combines TRBV4-1 with TRBJ2-2; D may be TRBD1 (6 bases). Trimming removed 6 bases from V and 5 bases from J, with 16 bases in between. Germline values: CDR1 MGHRA, CDR2 YSYEKL. The CDR3 runs 15 residues. The CDR3 reads CASSPGAGVTGELFF. As DNA, the CDR3 is TGCGCCAGCAGTCCCGGGGCAGGGGTAACCGGGGAGCTGTTTTTT.

J is TRBJ2-6 and V is TRBV21-1; TRBD1 is taken as the D call from the table, unchecked against the DNA. TRBV21-1 is labeled a pseudogene. The CDR3 sequence is 17 residues long. The DNA of the CDR3 is TGTGCCAGCAGCAAAGGGGCAGGGGCCTCTGGGGCCAACGTCCTGACTTTC. Protein sequence: CASSKGAGASGANVLTF.

This clone was detected a few times. The chain combines TRBV5-1 with TRBJ2-7; 7 bases line up with TRBD2. Germline lookup yields CDR1 SGHRS and CDR2 YFSETQ. The junction had 5 bases not matched to a gene; V was cut back by 2 bases and J by 0 bases. CDR3 length: 15 residues. Here the CDR3 DNA reads TGCGCCAGCAGCTTCGGCGGGGGAAACTCCTACGAGCAGTACTTC. Its translation is CASSFGGGNSYEQYF.

This chain joins TRBV29-1 and TRBJ2-5; no firm D call. The V end lost 3 bases, the J end lost 7 bases, and 18 bases lay between the germline ends. CDR1 SQVTM and CDR2 ANQGSEA come from the germline V gene. The CDR3 extends over 14 amino acids. CDR3 region: CSVEAQASPGTQYF. As DNA, the CDR3 is TGCAGCGTTGAGGCTCAGGCGTCTCCTGGGACCCAGTACTTC.

The chain combines TRBV6-5 with TRBJ2-7; weak D call: TRBD2 (7 bases). The ends were cut back, 7 bases at V and 6 bases at J, with 19 bases in the middle. The germline CDR1 and CDR2 sequences are MNHEY and SVGAGI. The CDR3 has 14 amino acids. The CDR3 is CASTVAGASGEQYF. CDR3 DNA: TGTGCCAGCACCGTTGCGGGGGCCTCTGGCGAGCAGTACTTC.

The V call is TRBV2, the J call TRBJ2-3, with 8 bases that match TRBD1. The CDR3 consists of 16 residues. Per germline, CDR1 SNHLY and CDR2 FYNNEI. The V gene end was trimmed by 2 bases and the J gene end by 2 bases; junction bases not matched to a gene: 6. CDR3 amino acids: CASSEQGALNTDTQYF. In DNA form, the CDR3 reads TGTGCCAGCAGTGAACAGGGGGCCCTAAACACAGATACGCAGTATTTT.